This is a list of T cell receptor beta chains from one sample in a study of T cells after yellow fever vaccination. One entry per CDR3 protein results from TCRdb running MiXCR on the 5' RACE reads. The sample records approximately 550,000 distinct CDR3 sequences, about 13% being singletons. The sequences come from PBMCs, collected on the day of the yellow fever booster vaccination. These receptors all stem from a man aged 30-40 years who received the YFV17D yellow fever vaccine. CDR3s include the opening cysteine and the closing phenylalanine or tryptophan. A D gene is named only where the DNA matches it firmly. Some rows have no size entry. The others give once, few or many, or a class for an expanded clone.

CDR3nt,CDR3aa,abundance,j_gene,d_gene,v_gene
TGTGCCAGCAGGGTAGGATATACGCAGTATTTT,CASRVGYTQYF,few,TRBJ2-3,-,TRBV28
TGTGCCAGCAGTTTAGGGACTAGCAGACTCTACGAGCAGTACTTC,CASSLGTSRLYEQYF,-,TRBJ2-7,TRBD2,TRBV12-3/TRBV12-4
TGTGCCAGCAGCGCCGGGACAGGGGGAAATACTGAGCAGTTCTTC,CASSAGTGGNTEQFF,-,TRBJ2-1,TRBD1,TRBV7-2
TGTGCCAGCTCACCTGGGGGGACCCTCTCTGGAAACACCATATATTTT,CASSPGGTLSGNTIYF,few,TRBJ1-3,-,TRBV18
TGCAGTGCCCCCGTTAGCGGGAGGGCGAACACCGGGGAGCTGTTTTTT,CSAPVSGRANTGELFF,-,TRBJ2-2,TRBD2,TRBV20-1
TGTGCCAGCACCCAAGAATCCTTCGGGAGTTGGTCCTACAATGAGCAGTTCTTC,CASTQESFGSWSYNEQFF,-,TRBJ2-1,-,TRBV3-1
TGTGCCAGCAGCCCGACAGGGACCTACAATGAGCAGTTCTTC,CASSPTGTYNEQFF,-,TRBJ2-1,TRBD1,TRBV7-3
TGTGCCAGCAGTTCCGGGACTGATAATTCACCCCTCCACTTT,CASSSGTDNSPLHF,few,TRBJ1-6,-,TRBV12-3/TRBV12-4
TGTGCCAGCAGCTTATCTGTTAGCGGAACAGATACGCAGTATTTT,CASSLSVSGTDTQYF,-,TRBJ2-3,-,TRBV7-8
TGTGCCAGCGTGAGGGGGACGGATGAAAAACTGTTTTTT,CASVRGTDEKLFF,-,TRBJ1-4,-,TRBV6-6
TGTGCCAGCAGCTTAGCTGAAACAGGGCGGGGTGAAAAACTGTTTTTT,CASSLAETGRGEKLFF,few,TRBJ1-4,-,TRBV7-2
TGTGCCTGGAGCTCGGAGATAGGCTACGAGCAGTACTTC,CAWSSEIGYEQYF,-,TRBJ2-7,-,TRBV30
TGTGCCACCAGTGATTTGCCGTTACCGGGCGACACCGGGGAGCTGTTTTTT,CATSDLPLPGDTGELFF,few,TRBJ2-2,-,TRBV24-1
TGTGCCAGCAATAAGTGGACAGGGGGCACCGGGGAGCTGTTTTTT,CASNKWTGGTGELFF,few,TRBJ2-2,TRBD1,TRBV7-8
TGTGCCAGCAGCTTAGTGAGCGGTAGCTACAATGAGCAGTTCTTC,CASSLVSGSYNEQFF,many,TRBJ2-1,-,TRBV5-1
TGTGCCAGCAGCTTGTATGGACAGGGCTATAACGAGCAGTACTTC,CASSLYGQGYNEQYF,few,TRBJ2-7,TRBD1,TRBV5-6
TGTGCCAGCGGGACAGGGCCCTTAGCCAAAAACATTCAGTACTTC,CASGTGPLAKNIQYF,-,TRBJ2-4,TRBD1,TRBV12-3/TRBV12-4
TGTGCCAGCACCCCGAACGGGGGGTTGAAGACCCAGTACTTC,CASTPNGGLKTQYF,few,TRBJ2-5,TRBD2,TRBV28
TGTGCCAGCAGCCTCCGGGGAGGGGAAGCTTTCTTT,CASSLRGGEAFF,few,TRBJ1-1,-,TRBV14
TGTGCCAGCAGCGGCAGGGTTAATCAGCCCCAGCATTTT,CASSGRVNQPQHF,-,TRBJ1-5,-,TRBV5-5
TGCAGTGCCGGGGGCGGGAGTCTGTACGAGCAGTACTTC,CSAGGGSLYEQYF,-,TRBJ2-7,-,TRBV20-1
TGTGCCAGCGGGGGGGCGAATAGCAATCAGCCCCAGCATTTT,CASGGANSNQPQHF,-,TRBJ1-5,-,TRBV28
TGTGCCAGCCGAGACACGAACTACGAGCAGTACTTC,CASRDTNYEQYF,few,TRBJ2-7,-,TRBV28
TGTGCCAGCAGCTTGGCGAGCTCCTACAATGAGCAGTTCTTC,CASSLASSYNEQFF,many,TRBJ2-1,-,TRBV7-9
TGCAGTGCTAGAGATCTGGCCGGGAAGCTGTTTTTT,CSARDLAGKLFF,once,TRBJ2-2,-,TRBV20-1
TGCAGTGCCCGGACAGGGACAAACTATGGCTACACCTTC,CSARTGTNYGYTF,few,TRBJ1-2,TRBD1,TRBV20-1
TGTGCCAGCAGCTCGGGGACATTGCGCACAGATACGCAGTATTTT,CASSSGTLRTDTQYF,many,TRBJ2-3,-,TRBV7-8
TGCAGCGCCCATGCTGTTGACGGCTACACCTTC,CSAHAVDGYTF,-,TRBJ1-2,-,TRBV29-1
TGCAGTGCTAGAGCGGGCGGGACTAATCCCCGGGGGGAGCTGTTTTTT,CSARAGGTNPRGELFF,few,TRBJ2-2,TRBD2,TRBV20-1
TGTGCCAGCAGCTTTCTCCCCCACAGGGGACGGACAGATTCGCAGTATTTT,CASSFLPHRGRTDSQYF,-,TRBJ2-3,TRBD1,TRBV7-7
TGTGCCAGCAGCTTGGTTAGAAGTGGCGGGGAGCTGTTTTTT,CASSLVRSGGELFF,few,TRBJ2-2,-,TRBV5-5
TGTGCCAGCAGCTTAACTAGCGGGACCTACAATGAGCAGTTCTTC,CASSLTSGTYNEQFF,many,TRBJ2-1,TRBD2,TRBV12-3/TRBV12-4
TGTGCCAGCAGTTTTACCAGGTACACTGAAGCTTTCTTT,CASSFTRYTEAFF,-,TRBJ1-1,-,TRBV12-3/TRBV12-4
TGTGCCAGCAGCTCGCCAGCTGCTACTGGCGAAGCTTTCTTT,CASSSPAATGEAFF,few,TRBJ1-1,-,TRBV7-9
TGCGCCAGCAGCTTGAGGACAAGTCGGCAATCACCCCTCCACTTT,CASSLRTSRQSPLHF,few,TRBJ1-6,-,TRBV5-1
TGTGCCAGCAGCTCCGGGCCACTAACCGAAGAGACCCAGTACTTC,CASSSGPLTEETQYF,-,TRBJ2-5,-,TRBV7-9
TGTGCCTGGAGTGCAACCCGAAGGACTAGCGGGTTTCAAGAGACCCAGTACTTC,CAWSATRRTSGFQETQYF,few,TRBJ2-5,TRBD2,TRBV30
TGTGCCAGCAGTTTATTAGCCGGGACAGGGCCTTCCTACGAGCAGTACTTC,CASSLLAGTGPSYEQYF,few,TRBJ2-7,TRBD1,TRBV27
TGTGCCAGTAGTATAGCCCTCTCACTAGCGACTAATGAGCAGTTCTTC,CASSIALSLATNEQFF,-,TRBJ2-1,TRBD2,TRBV19
TGCGCCAGCAGCTTCCGCAGAGACTATGGCTACACCTTC,CASSFRRDYGYTF,few,TRBJ1-2,-,TRBV5-1
TGTGCCAACAGCCCGCAGCGGGGCCCCTACAATGAGCAGTTCTTC,CANSPQRGPYNEQFF,-,TRBJ2-1,TRBD2,TRBV7-3
TGTGCCAGCAGTGTCCAACAGGGCAGGGCTTTCTTT,CASSVQQGRAFF,-,TRBJ1-1,-,TRBV25-1
TGTGCCAGCAGCGTAGGAGTGTCCGACTACAATGAGCAGTTCTTC,CASSVGVSDYNEQFF,-,TRBJ2-1,-,TRBV9
TGTGCCAGCAGCCCAGCCGACTACCAAGAGACCCAGTACTTC,CASSPADYQETQYF,few,TRBJ2-5,-,TRBV11-1
TGTGCCAGTAGTACCCCGGGACAGGGGGCGCGTGATGAGCAGTTCTTC,CASSTPGQGARDEQFF,few,TRBJ2-1,TRBD1,TRBV19
TGCTGTGCTAGAAGCACTAGCGGGAGAGGGACAGATACGCAGTATTTT,CCARSTSGRGTDTQYF,-,TRBJ2-3,TRBD2,TRBV20-1